This passage covers 20 T cell receptor beta chains from one sample sequenced in a study of blood T cell repertoires in COVID-19. Produced via immunoSEQ multiplex PCR; TCRdb's table is partial and in-frame only. The data contain 250,000 to 350,000 clones, roughly 83% of them singletons. The sample consisted of peripheral blood. The receptors come from a human donor with COVID-19, enrolled during active disease. The donor label of this sample is uncertain.

CDR3 loop: CASSSGLAENTGELFF. CDR3 coding DNA: TGTGCCAGCAGCTCGGGGCTAGCGGAGAACACCGGGGAGCTGTTTTTT. This sequence joins TRBV7-6 and TRBJ2-2; 7 bases agree with TRBD2. Germline CDR1 is SGHVS and CDR2 is FNYEAQ. This CDR3 is 16 amino acids long. With 4 bases clipped from V and 1 base from J, the junction kept 6 bases outside the gene matches.

This clone was counted a single time. J is TRBJ2-7 and V is TRBV2; 16 bases are shared with TRBD2. Trimming removed 9 bases from V and 0 bases from J; junction bases left unmatched: 8. Germline loops: CDR1 SNHLY, CDR2 FYNNEI. CDR3 length: 17 amino acids. This chain's CDR3 is CARSSGTSGRVSYEQYF. The CDR3 DNA reads TGTGCCAGATCGTCCGGGACTAGCGGGAGGGTCTCCTACGAGCAGTACTTC.

This clone was observed once. This chain uses TRBV28 with TRBJ2-7, with TRBD2 as a possible D gene (5 bases). Germline CDR1 and CDR2: MDHEN and SYDVKM. This CDR3 spans 13 amino acids. The ends were cut back, 8 bases at V and 1 base at J, with 12 bases in the middle. The CDR3 DNA reads TGTGCCAGCTTAGAGCGGTTGTCCTACGAGCAGTACTTC. Translated: CASLERLSYEQYF.

V gene TRBV6-5 combines with J gene TRBJ2-7, with 7 positions matching TRBD2. This CDR3 is 15 amino acids long. Germline values: CDR1 MNHEY, CDR2 SVGAGI. With V trimmed by 4 bases and J by 2 bases, 8 bases remained unmatched. As DNA, the CDR3 is TGTGCCAGCAGTTCTGGACTAGGGGCTACCTACGAGCAGTACTTC. Translating gives CASSSGLGATYEQYF.

V usage is TRBV7-9 and J usage is TRBJ2-3; perhaps TRBD2 as D (7 bases). Germline CDR1 is SEHNR and CDR2 is FQNEAQ (reference sequence). Trimming removed 1 base from V and 2 bases from J, with 19 bases in between. The CDR3 has 18 residues. CDR3 residues: CASSLGQAGAKTTDTQYF. The CDR3 DNA reads as TGTGCCAGCAGCTTAGGACAGGCGGGGGCCAAGACCACAGATACGCAGTATTTT.

The chain couples TRBV19 to TRBJ1-2, with D perhaps TRBD1 (5 bases). This CDR3 has 13 amino acids. The V gene's germline CDR1 is LNHDA and CDR2 SQIVND (reference sequence). The V end lost 8 bases, the J end lost 7 bases, and 17 bases lay between the germline ends. The CDR3 reads CASGPRDSAGYTF. The CDR3 DNA reads as TGTGCCAGTGGGCCCAGGGACTCGGCTGGCTACACCTTC.

This sequence joins TRBV7-9 and TRBJ2-7, with D possibly matching TRBD2 (6 bases). CDR3 length: 12 residues. V lost 10 bases and J lost 4, with 14 bases in between. Germline assignment: CDR1 SEHNR and CDR2 FQNEAQ (reference sequence). The CDR3 DNA is TGTGCCACAACGGGACTTACTTACGAGCAGTACTTC. Translated: CATTGLTYEQYF.

The rearrangement links TRBV6-1 to TRBJ2-3; tentative D call: TRBD2 (7 bases). The CDR3 loop spans 17 amino acids. Trimming cost V 1 base and J 3 bases, with 17 bases left between them. The germline gives CDR1 MNHNS, CDR2 SASEGT. This CDR3 reads CASSEVDAGAGTDTQYF. DNA for the CDR3: TGTGCCAGCAGTGAAGTGGACGCGGGGGCTGGGACAGATACGCAGTATTTT.

This sequence joins TRBV29-1 and TRBJ2-2; D perhaps matches TRBD2 (6 bases). In germline, CDR1 is SQVTM, CDR2 ANQGSEA. V was clipped by 4 bases and J by 5 bases, with 17 bases between them. The CDR3 is 15 amino acids. The CDR3 is CSVGVTGERTGELFF. CDR3 DNA sequence: TGCAGCGTTGGGGTGACGGGGGAGAGAACCGGGGAGCTGTTTTTT.

V and J are TRBV2 and TRBJ1-2, with D hard to call. Trimming took off 8 bases at V and 0 bases at J, with 13 bases between the two ends. Germline V gives CDR1 SNHLY, CDR2 FYNNEI. This CDR3 has 14 residues. DNA for the CDR3: TGTGCCAGCCGTCTCGGGTCTACTAACTATGGCTACACCTTC. It yields the protein CASRLGSTNYGYTF.

The gene calls are TRBV5-1 and TRBJ1-2, with 8 bases matching TRBD1. The ends lost 5 bases at V and 2 bases at J; junction bases unmatched: 5. CDR1 and CDR2 from the germline V gene are SGHRS and YFSETQ. This CDR3 contains 14 residues. DNA of the CDR3: TGCGCCAGCAGACTGGGACAGGAGAACTATGGCTACACCTTC. Its protein is CASRLGQENYGYTF.

The rearrangement joins TRBV19 to TRBJ2-1; TRBD1 aligns across 8 bases. Germline V gene data show CDR1 as LNHDA and CDR2 as SQIVND (reference sequence). Trimming cost V 9 bases and J 0 bases; bases outside gene matches: 10. The CDR3 consists of 16 residues. CDR3 in DNA: TGTGCCAGCTCCACCCACAGGGGGAGCTCCTACAATGAGCAGTTCTTC. It yields the protein CASSTHRGSSYNEQFF.

The rearrangement links TRBV11-3 to TRBJ2-1; D may be TRBD2 (5 bases). The germline V gene encodes CDR1 SGHNT and CDR2 YENEEA. The CDR3 consists of 15 residues. V was shortened by 5 bases and J by 1 base, with 12 bases between the two germline ends. The CDR3: CASSVLPGSYNEQFF. The CDR3 nucleotides read TGTGCCAGCAGCGTACTTCCGGGGTCCTACAATGAGCAGTTCTTC.

This clone was counted between two and nine times. CDR3 amino acids: CASKFGGQAYEQYF. The CDR3 nucleotides read TGTGCCAGCAAGTTCGGGGGTCAGGCCTACGAGCAGTACTTC. The genes are TRBV2 and TRBJ2-7, with a weak D call TRBD2 (6 bases). Trimming removed 7 bases from V and 2 bases from J, with 15 bases in between. CDR3 size: 14 residues. The germline gives CDR1 SNHLY, CDR2 FYNNEI.

The chain is built from TRBV28 and TRBJ2-7; 11 bases line up with TRBD2. Per germline, CDR1 MDHEN and CDR2 SYDVKM. The CDR3 covers 17 residues. Germline trimming cut 2 bases from V and 7 bases from J; bases unmatched to any gene: 13. Here the CDR3 reads CASSLPTSGSTNREQYF. CDR3 nucleotides: TGTGCCAGCAGTTTACCAACTAGCGGGAGCACGAACAGAGAGCAGTACTTC.

Remarks on this clone: The same CDR3 is also encoded by other DNA sequences in this sample. This chain uses TRBV2 with TRBJ1-5, with a possible D match to TRBD1 (5 bases). Germline V gene lookup returns CDR1 SNHLY and CDR2 FYNNEI. The length of the CDR3 is 14 residues. Deletions cut 4 bases from V and 4 bases from J, with 11 bases between. The CDR3 DNA reads TGTGCCAGCAGTGCCAGACAGTCTAATCAGCCCCAGCATTTT. It translates to CASSARQSNQPQHF.

This chain links TRBV6-5 with TRBJ2-7; D ambiguous. The CDR3 is 14 amino acids. With 6 bases removed from V and 2 bases from J, the gap between germline ends came to 14 bases. Germline CDR1 reads MNHEY; CDR2 reads SVGAGI. CDR3 region: CASRQTASTYEQYF. CDR3 in DNA: TGTGCCAGCAGACAGACCGCCAGCACCTACGAGCAGTACTTC.

This chain connects TRBV19 to TRBJ1-1; a possible D gene is TRBD1 (6 bases). The CDR3 totals 15 residues. The germline V and J ends were trimmed by 4 bases and 5 bases, with 17 bases remaining between them. Germline CDR1 and CDR2: LNHDA and SQIVND (reference sequence). CDR3 protein: CASSKRRDTLTEAFF. The CDR3 DNA reads TGTGCCAGTAGTAAACGCCGGGACACGCTGACTGAAGCTTTCTTT.

The chain recombines TRBV5-1 with TRBJ1-1, with TRBD1 matching 7 bases. The length of the CDR3 is 14 residues. Germline V CDR1 and CDR2: SGHRS, YFSETQ. V was pared by 2 bases and J by 5 bases, with 6 bases of the junction left unmatched. The CDR3 coding sequence is TGCGCCAGCAGCTTAAGTCAGGGGGAGACTGAAGCTTTCTTT. Its translation: CASSLSQGETEAFF.

This chain links TRBV3-1 (or the pseudogene TRBV3-2) with TRBJ2-3, with 9 bases that match TRBD1. With V trimmed by 2 bases and J by 5 bases, 14 bases remained unmatched. Germline values: CDR1 LGHDT, CDR2 YNNKEL (reference sequence). This CDR3 has 18 amino acids. The CDR3 sequence: CASSQRYRDRARGDTQYF. As DNA, the CDR3 is TGTGCCAGCAGCCAACGATATCGGGACAGGGCCCGGGGAGATACGCAGTATTTT.